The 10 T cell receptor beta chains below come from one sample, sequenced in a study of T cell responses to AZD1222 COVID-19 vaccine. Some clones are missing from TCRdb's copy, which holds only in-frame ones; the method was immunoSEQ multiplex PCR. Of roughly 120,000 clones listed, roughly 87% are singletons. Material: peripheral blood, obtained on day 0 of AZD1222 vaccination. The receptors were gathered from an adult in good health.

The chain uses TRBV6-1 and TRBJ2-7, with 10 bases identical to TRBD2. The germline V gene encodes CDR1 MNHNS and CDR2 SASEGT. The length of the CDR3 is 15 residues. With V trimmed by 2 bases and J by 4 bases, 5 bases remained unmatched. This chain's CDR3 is CASSEPGTSVYEQYF. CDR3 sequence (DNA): TGTGCCAGCAGTGAACCCGGGACTAGCGTTTACGAGCAGTACTTC.

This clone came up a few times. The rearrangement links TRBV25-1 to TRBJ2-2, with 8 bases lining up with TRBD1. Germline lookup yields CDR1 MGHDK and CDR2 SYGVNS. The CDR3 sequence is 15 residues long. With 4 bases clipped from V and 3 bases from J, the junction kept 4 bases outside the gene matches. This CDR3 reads CASSAPGQDTGELFF. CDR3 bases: TGTGCCAGCAGTGCCCCGGGACAGGACACCGGGGAGCTGTTTTTT.

CDR3 nucleotides: TGTGCCAGCAGTTTCCAGGGCTTCGAGCAGTACTTC. Amino acids: CASSFQGFEQYF. The chain joins TRBV28 to TRBJ2-7; D might be TRBD1 (5 bases). Germline V gives CDR1 MDHEN, CDR2 SYDVKM. This CDR3 contains 12 residues. The germline V and J ends were trimmed by 3 bases and 6 bases, with 9 bases remaining between them.

CDR3 sequence (DNA): TGTGCCAGCAGCTTACAGGAGTACACTGAAGCTTTCTTT. Translation: CASSLQEYTEAFF. V is TRBV7-2 and J is TRBJ1-1; D is unclear. The germline CDR1 and CDR2 sequences are SGHTA and FQGNSA. Trimming took 2 bases from V and 3 from J, leaving 7 bases between them. The length of the CDR3 is 13 residues.

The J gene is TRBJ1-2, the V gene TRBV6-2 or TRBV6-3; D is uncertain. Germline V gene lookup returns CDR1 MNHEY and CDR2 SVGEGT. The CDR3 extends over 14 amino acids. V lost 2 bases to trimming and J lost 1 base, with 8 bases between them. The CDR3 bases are TGTGCCAGCAGTTACGGTTTGGGTAACTATGGCTACACCTTC. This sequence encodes CASSYGLGNYGYTF.

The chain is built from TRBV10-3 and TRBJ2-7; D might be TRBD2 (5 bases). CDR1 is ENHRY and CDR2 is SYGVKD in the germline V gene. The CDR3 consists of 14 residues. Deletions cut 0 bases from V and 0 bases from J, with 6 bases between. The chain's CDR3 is CAISESRGSYEQYF. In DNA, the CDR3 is TGTGCCATCAGTGAGTCCCGGGGCTCCTACGAGCAGTACTTC.

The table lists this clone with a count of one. The CDR3: CASRDTGGDTEAFF. The CDR3 coding sequence is TGTGCCAGCAGGGACACGGGGGGTGACACTGAAGCTTTCTTT. The rearrangement links TRBV6-5 to TRBJ1-1; maybe TRBD1 (5 bases). V was pared by 6 bases and J by 3 bases, with 14 bases between. The CDR3 runs 14 residues. CDR1 and CDR2 from the germline V gene are MNHEY and SVGAGI.

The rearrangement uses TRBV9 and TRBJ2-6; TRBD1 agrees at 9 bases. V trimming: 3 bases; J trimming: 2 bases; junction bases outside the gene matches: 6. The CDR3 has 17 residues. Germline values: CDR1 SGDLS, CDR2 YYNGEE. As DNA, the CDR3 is TGTGCCAGCAGCGCCCGGCGGGACAGGGCTGGGGCCAACGTCCTGACTTTC. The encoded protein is CASSARRDRAGANVLTF.

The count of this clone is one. The CDR3 is CASSSPGTPAYNEQFF. The CDR3 bases are TGCGCCAGCAGCTCCCCCGGGACACCAGCCTACAATGAGCAGTTCTTC. The chain links TRBV5-1 to TRBJ2-1; perhaps TRBD1 as D (6 bases). Germline V gives CDR1 SGHRS, CDR2 YFSETQ. The CDR3 spans 16 residues. V lost 3 bases, J lost 2 bases, and 15 bases lay in between. The full variable domain, completed using reference TRBV5-1 and TRBJ2-1, is KAGVTQTPRYLIKTRGQQVTLSCSPISGHRSVSWYQQTPGQGLQFLFEYFSETQRNKGNFPGRFSGRQFSNSRSEMNVSTLELGDSALYLCASSSPGTPAYNEQFFGPGTRLTVL.

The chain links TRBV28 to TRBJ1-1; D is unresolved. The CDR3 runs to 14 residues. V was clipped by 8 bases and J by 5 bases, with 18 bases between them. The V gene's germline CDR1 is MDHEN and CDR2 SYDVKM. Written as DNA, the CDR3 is TGTGCCAGCCTCTATGACACCTTAGCTACTGAAGCTTTCTTT. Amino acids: CASLYDTLATEAFF.